This T cell receptor (beta chain) was recovered during a study of blood T cell repertoires in COVID-19 (dated by TCRdb to 2018 to 2021). As for the study more broadly: Samples from collaborators originated in the United States, Italy and Spain and spanned both the acute and convalescent phases of COVID-19. The repertoires were released in a freely available public database intended as a resource for research on the immune response to SARS-CoV-2. Deeply sampled blood TCRbeta repertoires from subjects exposed to, actively infected with, or recovered from COVID-19 were included in the dataset. The prospective study material was composed of cDNA or gDNA derived from T cells, B-cell-depleted T cells, or PBMCs. The sample metadata nearly always contained a de-identified subject ID, COVID-19 status, age in years and sex. HLA class I and class II types, where available, came from metadata supplied by the sample provider rather than from assay-based typing. The samples were drawn from the first 160 participants of the ongoing ImmuneRACE study and from over a thousand subjects provided by 6 global collaborators.

The germline ends are 15 bases apart after V is trimmed by 2 bases and J by 7 bases. From the cysteine up to the phenylalanine, the CDR3 has a length of 14 residues. Kept here is only the CDR3 DNA, which spans 42 bases and is read in frame from base 1. Looking up the germline V gene yields CDR1 MDHEN and CDR2 SYDVKM. Each collaborating institution followed its own protocols to collect whole blood in K2EDTA tubes. For TCRbeta analysis, collaborators shipped samples as frozen whole blood, isolated PBMCs, or DNA extracted from either of those sample types. TCRbeta CDR3 regions were amplified from genomic DNA using the immunoSEQ Assay, a bias-controlled multiplex PCR. Processing in the source paper ran as follows. The number of nucleated cells in each sample was estimated from the amplification of reference gene primers within the assay. To quantify the absolute abundance of each unique TCRbeta CDR3 rearrangement, sequence reads were collapsed and filtered. For each sample, productive Simpson clonality was calculated by taking the square root of Simpson's diversity index across productive rearrangements. TCRdb re-hosts the immuneACCESS table, in-frame sequences only. Its copies lack some clones; in the studies checked, an unresolved V gene accounts for under half of them, and the cause for the rest is not known. That table furnishes V, J and clone size, whereas the DNA furnished D and trimming. The sample table holds just over 200,000 clones, of which 80% to 90% were seen once. The ten largest clonotypes hold around 6.5% of the sample.

The investigation overall reported the following: How much clinical and demographic metadata was included differed by source and by participant, and the metadata was provided uncurated.

Details on this clone: Which antigen it targets is not known. Base quality data are lacking; no much larger clone is found one base away.

The V and J segments used are TRBV28 and TRBJ2-7; a weak D assignment points to TRBD1 (6 bases agree). Specimen: peripheral blood. This receptor was identified in an elderly man with acute or convalescent COVID-19. CDR3 loop: CASSLDQGPGEQYF. The DNA sequence is given as TGTGCCAGCAGTTTAGATCAGGGGCCGGGTGAGCAGTACTTC.